Listed here are 16 T cell receptor beta chains from one sample, sequenced in a study of blood T cell repertoires in COVID-19. Using immunoSEQ multiplex PCR, the repertoire was profiled, and TCRdb retains in-frame clones only, with some absent. Found here are over 250,000 clones, approximately 90% of them singletons; the top ten hold approximately 9%. The sequenced material came from PBMCs or T cells enriched from blood (not recorded which). These receptors were taken from a man in his forties who had recovered from COVID-19.

The chain is built from TRBV9 and TRBJ1-1, with TRBD1 as a possible D gene (6 bases). The CDR3 totals 13 residues. V was shortened by 4 bases and J by 4 bases, with 11 bases between the two germline ends. Germline V gene data show CDR1 as SGDLS and CDR2 as YYNGEE. CDR3 sequence: CASSTEGGTEAFF. In DNA form, the CDR3 reads TGTGCCAGCAGCACGGAAGGGGGCACTGAAGCTTTCTTT. Filled out from reference TRBV9 and TRBJ1-1, the complete variable domain reads DSGVTQTPKHLITATGQRVTLRCSPRSGDLSVYWYQQSLDQGLQFLIQYYNGEERAKGNILERFSAQQFPDLHSELNLSSLELGDSALYFCASSTEGGTEAFFGQGTRLTVV.

The J gene is TRBJ2-7, the V gene TRBV24-1, with TRBD2 identical over 14 bases. V lost 4 bases and J lost 6; bases outside the gene matches: 13. CDR1 is KGHDR and CDR2 is SFDVKD in the germline V gene. CDR3 size: 18 residues. The CDR3 is CATSEGTSGRTSNPEQYF. CDR3 bases: TGTGCCACCAGTGAGGGGACTAGCGGGAGAACCTCTAATCCCGAGCAGTACTTC.

The sample holds one count of this clone. The chain joins TRBV5-4 to TRBJ2-5; D uncertain. V was pared by 2 bases and J by 0 bases, with 5 bases between. The germline V gene encodes CDR1 SGHNT and CDR2 YYREEE (reference sequence). The CDR3 contains 13 residues. The CDR3 loop reads CASSLLYQETQYF. For the CDR3, the DNA is TGTGCCAGCAGCTTACTGTACCAAGAGACCCAGTACTTC.

The chain joins TRBV7-9 to TRBJ1-3, with D tentatively TRBD1 (5 bases). This CDR3 comprises 14 residues. Trimming removed 3 bases at V and 0 bases at J, with 6 bases between. The V gene's germline CDR1 is SEHNR and CDR2 FQNEAQ (reference sequence). This chain's CDR3 is CASSLGGSGNTIYF. For the CDR3, the DNA is TGTGCCAGCAGCTTGGGGGGCTCTGGAAACACCATATATTTT.

The chain has TRBV4-1 and TRBJ1-1, with D maybe TRBD1 (5 bases). CDR1 is MGHRA and CDR2 is YSYEKL in the germline V gene. V lost 4 bases to trimming and J lost 5 bases, with 14 bases between them. The CDR3 covers 14 residues. CDR3 amino acids: CASSPVTPGTEAFF. CDR3 nucleotides: TGCGCCAGCAGCCCCGTGACACCAGGGACTGAAGCTTTCTTT.

This chain joins TRBV15 and TRBJ2-2, with D maybe TRBD1 (6 bases). The germline V gene encodes CDR1 LNHNV and CDR2 YYDKDF (reference sequence). V lost 2 bases to trimming and J lost 4 bases, with 11 bases between them. The CDR3 extends over 15 amino acids. The CDR3 DNA reads as TGTGCCACCAGCAGACGACAGGACCGCACCGGGGAGCTGTTTTTT. It yields the protein CATSRRQDRTGELFF.

The chain joins TRBV7-8 to TRBJ1-6; D gene uncertain. Germline lookup yields CDR1 SGHVS and CDR2 FQNEAQ. CDR3 length: 14 residues. V shed 2 bases and J shed 10 bases, with 12 bases lying between them. As DNA, the CDR3 is TGTGCCAGCAGCTTAAGGGAGAGCAGGTCACCCCTCCACTTT. Its protein product is CASSLRESRSPLHF.

This chain uses TRBV7-2 with TRBJ1-1, with D uncertain. V was shortened by 3 bases and J by 5 bases, with 10 bases between the two germline ends. CDR1 is SGHTA, CDR2 FQGNSA, per germline. The CDR3 consists of 13 residues. In DNA, the CDR3 is TGTGCCAGCAGCTTCGACAAGCGGACTGAAGCTTTCTTT. It encodes CASSFDKRTEAFF.

The chain has TRBV3-1 (or the pseudogene TRBV3-2) and TRBJ1-2, with D perhaps matching TRBD1 (5 bases). The V end was cut by 0 bases, the J end by 0 bases, with 11 bases between. Per the germline V gene, CDR1 is LGHDT and CDR2 is YNNKEL (reference sequence). The CDR3 has 16 amino acids. CDR3 residues: CASSQDYRNPNYGYTF. Written as DNA, the CDR3 is TGTGCCAGCAGCCAAGATTACAGGAATCCTAACTATGGCTACACCTTC.

V is TRBV29-1 and J is TRBJ2-1; D might be TRBD1 (5 bases). The CDR3 has 12 amino acids. Germline CDR1 reads SQVTM; CDR2 reads ANQGSEA. V shed 7 bases and J shed 5 bases, with 12 bases lying between them. Here the CDR3 DNA reads TGCAGCGGCCGGATGGGGCACAATGAGCAGTTCTTC. It yields the protein CSGRMGHNEQFF.

J is TRBJ2-6 and V is TRBV7-9; D may be TRBD1 (6 bases). In germline, CDR1 is SEHNR, CDR2 FQNEAQ (reference sequence). The ends were cut back, 5 bases at V and 0 bases at J, with 17 bases in the middle. CDR3 size: 18 residues. CDR3 bases: TGTGCCAGCAGCCCCTCATTAGGGGGAATCTCTGGGGCCAACGTCCTGACTTTC. Translating it yields CASSPSLGGISGANVLTF.

The chain links TRBV5-1 to TRBJ2-3; 7 bases match TRBD1. V lost 0 bases to trimming and J lost 0 bases; unmatched junction nucleotides: 7. The CDR3 is 17 residues long. The germline gives CDR1 SGHRS, CDR2 YFSETQ. The CDR3 nucleotides are TGCGCCAGCAGCTTGGAGCGAGGGGGCGTCAGCACAGATACGCAGTATTTT. Amino acids: CASSLERGGVSTDTQYF.

Only one count was recorded for this clone. The chain couples TRBV18 to TRBJ2-7; 9 bases line up with TRBD1. The CDR3 runs 15 residues. V dropped 0 bases and J dropped 0; count of bases not matched to a gene: 0. The germline V gene encodes CDR1 KGHSH and CDR2 LQKENI. The CDR3, as DNA: TGTGCCAGCTCACCACCACAGGGGGCCTCCTACGAGCAGTACTTC. It specifies CASSPPQGASYEQYF.

The gene calls are TRBV9 and TRBJ1-4; 8 nucleotides align to TRBD1. The CDR3 totals 15 residues. Germline V gene sequence: CDR1 SGDLS, CDR2 YYNGEE. V shed 4 bases, J shed 8 bases, and the junction held 10 bases outside the gene matches. The CDR3 is CASSPRQGREEKLFF. For the CDR3, the DNA is TGTGCCAGCAGCCCGCGACAGGGGAGGGAGGAAAAACTGTTTTTT.

V gene TRBV7-2 combines with J gene TRBJ2-2, with 10 bases aligning to TRBD2. The CDR3 sequence is 16 residues long. Germline-derived CDR1 and CDR2 are SGHTA and FQGNSA. The ends lost 1 base at V and 7 bases at J; junction bases unmatched: 6. The chain's CDR3 is CASSLGLAGVGGELFF. The CDR3 bases are TGTGCCAGCAGCTTAGGGCTAGCGGGAGTGGGCGGGGAGCTGTTTTTT.

J is TRBJ1-1 and V is TRBV7-9; D unresolved. This CDR3 region has 13 residues. V was pared by 1 base and J by 7 bases, with 10 bases between. Per germline, CDR1 SEHNR and CDR2 FQNEAQ (reference sequence). The CDR3 region has the DNA TGTGCCAGCAGCTTAGTACGGCAGGATGAAGCTTTCTTT. It codes for CASSLVRQDEAFF.